The present T cell receptor (beta chain) was sequenced within a study of regulatory T cells in long-lasting Graves disease. Study-level points and caveats: Relative to newly diagnosed Graves' patients, persistent ones had lower TCR diversity.

Relying on iRepertoire HTBI primers and Arm-PCR of CDR3 regions, the team built TCR beta libraries. TCRdb fed the multiplex PCR reads into MiXCR, producing one record per CDR3 protein. The table lists 700,000 or so distinct CDR3 sequences, 30% of them singletons, with around 40% in the top ten. This clonotype showed up many times. The antigen remains undetermined. Between the trimmed V and J ends, which lost 5 bases and 5 bases, there was a span of 7 bases. Germline V gene lookup returns CDR1 MNHNS and CDR2 SASEGT. This CDR3 has 12 residues. Time point in this sample: persistent/refractory GD, antithyroid drugs over 5 years with positive TRAb. The TCR library was made from RNA that had been extracted from PBMCs in TRIzol.

The source material was peripheral blood mononuclear cells (PBMCs), sampled when the disease was refractory, from a patient treated with antithyroid drugs. The sequence was collected from a female donor with Graves disease. The chain joins TRBV6-1 to TRBJ2-4; no clear D. The CDR3 bases are TGTGCCAGCAGTAGAAAAGAAAACATTCAGTACTTC. Translation: CASSRKENIQYF.